This TCR beta chain is drawn from a study of T cell responses to AZD1222 COVID-19 vaccine (dated by TCRdb to the early 2020s). About the study as a whole: AZD1222 recipients with second doses at about 4 weeks or about 12 weeks were pooled, because spike-specific TCR depth and breadth did not differ between schedules. Trial participants were enrolled by age into subgroups of 18-55, 56-69 and 70-plus years, and about 150, 27 and 61 TCR-sequenced participants, respectively, were included in these subgroups. A total of approximately 240 trial participants underwent TCR sequencing, of whom about 200 had received two doses of AZD1222 and 26 had received two doses of the MenACWY control vaccine. General conclusions and limits of the study: No day 14 peak-response samples were available, so repertoires were characterized only after the peak T cell response. The 56-69-year group was small, and its depth increase did not reach significance, likely because of low power. Reportedly, almost half of the unique spike-specific TCRs recognized epitopes lying outside the regions that are mutated in the B.1.351 and B.1.1.7 variants. Vaccine-associated CD4 TCRs spanned the whole spike protein, with dominant responses in regions 160-218 and 743-854. Spike-specific TCR breadth and depth rose significantly after two AZD1222 doses compared with day 0 and with MenACWY recipients. Participants were mostly white British and included more females than males, and it was suggested by the authors that clonal diversity may have been underestimated. Conclusions about previously exposed vaccinees are limited, since just a handful of AZD1222 recipients were seropositive for SARS-CoV-2 at baseline.

About this clone: Its target antigen remains unknown. The sample holds no much larger clone one base away, and base qualities are not on file.

Read against the paper, the sample's time point label means: baseline before first vaccination. Vaccinee samples were obtained from the UK trials COV001 and COV002, which included a single-blind randomized controlled phase 2/3 trial of AZD1222 (ChAdOx1 nCoV-19) in healthy adults. Trial participant PBMC samples were collected at day 0 and day 28 after the second dose for TCRbeta chain sequencing. From the cysteine through the phenylalanine, the CDR3 covers 16 amino acids. The only DNA kept is the CDR3, 48 bases in frame from the first base. From V the trimming removes 1 base and from J it removes 0 bases, while the gene matches leave 3 bases of the junction unaccounted for. CDR1 is given as SGHRS and CDR2 as YFSETQ, both from the germline V gene. The CDR3 regions of human TCRbeta chains were analyzed by immunosequencing. Processing in the source paper ran as follows. TCRs in the repertoires were compared against a reference library of SARS-CoV-2-specific TCRs that had been generated with the MIRA antigen-specificity platform. Breadth was defined as the fraction of unique TCRs that were SARS-CoV-2-associated. Depth was defined as the fraction of total T cells that were SARS-CoV-2-associated. Using the MIRA data, each spike-specific TCR was assigned both to the spike region to which the TCR was reactive and to a CD4 or CD8 class. Log10-transformed breadth and depth values were compared by one-way ANOVA with Sidak's multiple comparisons tests. TCRdb limited this immuneACCESS table to in-frame rearrangements with V and J called. A share of clones is missing; checked studies link under half to unresolved V genes, and the rest is unexplained. The V and J calls and clone size were taken over from that table, and D and trimming were inferred from the DNA. This sample is represented by approximately 100,000 clones; 90% of them were singletons. The ten largest clones take up about 5% of the sample.

The receptor was derived from an adult in good health. The specimen comprised peripheral blood, sampled on day 0 of AZD1222 vaccination. This chain is built from TRBV5-1 and TRBJ2-1, and TRBD1 matches 8 of the central bases. The sequenced DNA: TGCGCCAGCAGCTTGACAGGGGGATACTCCTACAATGAGCAGTTCTTC. It is translated as CASSLTGGYSYNEQFF. When the CDR3 is completed using the reference TRBV5-1 and TRBJ2-1 genes on either side, the full variable domain is KAGVTQTPRYLIKTRGQQVTLSCSPISGHRSVSWYQQTPGQGLQFLFEYFSETQRNKGNFPGRFSGRQFSNSRSEMNVSTLELGDSALYLCASSLTGGYSYNEQFFGPGTRLTVL.